This record concerns one TCR beta chain sequence. This clone has only a few counts. The target of this receptor is not known. No much larger clonotype is one base removed from it; base qualities were not supplied. The data belong to a study of cytomegalovirus exposure and HLA in healthy donors (dated 2017 in TCRdb). Regarding the research as a whole: In an earlier analysis of under 600 of the donors, around 290 Gb of sequence data and 90 million to 130 million unique TCR beta sequences from about 179 million T cells were reported. Around 300 gigabases of sequencing data and 70 million to 85 million unique TCR sequences were included in an early release covering several hundred HLA-typed donors. Among the roughly 390 genotyped donors, 81% belonged to the genetic ancestry cluster associated with self-reported Caucasian donors. The study aimed to test whether cataloging public T cell receptors could reveal signatures of past pathogen exposure. Using immunosequencing, the study profiled T cell repertoires from 666 subjects and related those repertoires to cytomegalovirus serostatus. A separate validation cohort of 100 to 150 different subjects was used in addition to the roughly 700-subject first cohort. High-throughput TCR immunosequencing, statistical association of individual TCRs with disease status, and machine learning were combined to predict cytomegalovirus infection status. To study patterns of TCR occurrence, a later analysis re-analyzed previously published TCR beta repertoires from hundreds of donors and added high-resolution HLA genotyping. Rather than using new phenotypic data, the later analysis identified candidate immune exposures from TCR beta sequences and from how often those sequences occurred across donors. An earlier analysis of 500 to 750 of the donors applied high-throughput TCR beta sequencing to assess whether each TCR beta V gene segment acted as functional or pseudogenic. Donor age, sex, ethnicity and CMV serostatus were compiled together with the repertoire data. Genome-wide SNP genotypes for about 60% of the roughly 670 donors were used in a later genetic analysis, which treated that subset as a discovery cohort. All discovery cohort repertoires had been generated on a single sequencing platform. Both class I and class II loci were covered by HLA typing, at four-digit resolution. The number of donors typed differed by locus, with roughly 620-630 for A, B, C, DRB1 and DQB1, approximately 500 for DQA1, over 600 for DPA1, and some 470 for DPB1. Because of strong linkage in the cohort, roughly five DR-DQ haplotypes were treated as single units for association and clustering. On average, around 200,000 unique TCR beta nucleotide sequences were sequenced per donor among a few hundred genotyped donors of the cohort, with around 19% of those sequences being non-productive.

The research as a whole found: In a later analysis, several top co-occurrence clusters were reported to appear linked to parvovirus B19, influenza, CMV and Epstein-Barr virus. Because HLA typing was missing for some donors at each locus, association tests included only the typed subset. A later analysis found that most CMV-associated TCR beta chains appeared HLA-restricted, with HLA associations seemingly driven largely by CMV exposure. The only immune exposure information available for the cohort was CMV serostatus. An earlier analysis of around 540 of the donors showed that most TCR beta V segments appeared in productive rearrangements either about 87% or about 30% of the time, which broadly matched IMGT annotations. Compared with equally common non-associated chains, HLA-associated TCR beta chains in a later analysis were more clonally expanded and had lower generation probabilities. Because counts were too low, about 17 rarely observed V segments, including chromosome 9 orphons, were excluded from the earlier analysis of several hundred of the donors. Most TCR sequences were observed very rarely across donors, whereas some public TCRs were present in many individuals. A total of 150 to 200 TCR beta chains were listed by the study as associated with cytomegalovirus. Assigning TCR associations to individual alleles was difficult when HLA alleles, especially DR and DQ, strongly co-occurred. The sequencing pipeline was judged likely to have produced a cluster of highly shared sequence variants as a technical artifact. The presence/absence analyses assumed that sequencing depth was roughly uniform across donors, and that assumption may not be true. In both the original and validation cohorts, the classifier was reported to diagnose cytomegalovirus status with high specificity and sensitivity. A further reported finding was that TCR beta sequences accurately predicted the HLA-A and HLA-B alleles for most subjects in the first cohort. According to a later genetic analysis, donors in an Asian-associated ancestry cluster had fewer N-insertions in productive TCRs than the roughly 660-donor mean. A few of the identified cytomegalovirus-associated TCR beta chains were confirmed in vitro to be specific for cytomegalovirus antigens. It was suggested by the authors that the approach could potentially be generalized to other disease states and immunological phenotypes. The cohort was sequenced for TCR beta chains only, and without alpha or paired-chain data the features that could be detected were limited. A later analysis found that TCR association rates varied across HLA loci, with DRB1 alleles showing the most associated TCRs and HLA-C alleles the fewest. Linkage disequilibrium might explain the correlated functional status among segregating V segments, but an unknown experimental factor could not be excluded. Specific HLA alleles were associated with over 15,000 TCR beta sequences at a false discovery rate of 0.05 in a later analysis. An association between a missense DCLRE1C variant and V-gene and J-gene trimming of TCR beta chains was found in a later genetic analysis and replicated in an independent cohort.

The cohort comprised fewer than 700 healthy bone marrow donors. Cohort members were all nominally healthy when sampled, although unrecorded immune exposures were likely present. The donor tested CMV seropositive, placing the donor among the 289 seropositive members of the cohort. Each donor provided a peripheral blood sample, and peripheral blood mononuclear cells were used for TCR beta sequencing. Genomic DNA extraction from the blood cell samples was performed with the Qiagen DNeasy Blood Extraction Kit. Preparation of the library involved the immunoSEQ multiplex PCR assay. For the multiplex PCR, a mixture combining 60 forward primers for TCR Vbeta segments and 13 reverse primers for TCR Jbeta segments was used. A multiplex PCR assay on genomic DNA amplified the CDR3 region of rearranged TCR beta genes. The amplified TCR beta libraries were sequenced on the Illumina HiSeq System as 87-base-pair reads. Concerning the study's data processing: A later analysis tallied 80 million to 95 million unique TCR beta chains across the 666 repertoires, and about 12 million of those chains were shared by two or more donors. Raw reads were error-corrected and collapsed into unique sequences with a nearest-neighbor algorithm that merged closely related sequences to remove PCR and sequencing errors. V, D and J gene segments were assigned by aligning CDR3 sequences to IMGT reference sequences. For a sequence to be retained, a match of at least six nucleotides was required to both a V gene segment and a J gene segment. Rearrangements were classified as productive when the CDR3 lacked stop codons and remained in frame with V and J, and all other rearrangements were classified as non-productive. CDR3 was defined according to IMGT convention as the region running from the second conserved V-encoded cysteine to the conserved J-encoded phenylalanine. The earlier analysis of 587 of the donors excluded any sequence lacking an unambiguous match to a single V gene segment. An earlier analysis of around 600 of the donors classified V segments as functional when productive rearrangements were above 56.7% and as segregating when the standard deviation between donors was above 5%. A statistical classification framework was built to diagnose cytomegalovirus status from the catalog of TCR beta chain sequences. In a later analysis, V and J genes were assigned by comparing TCR nucleotide sequences against IMGT/GENE-DB human TR gene sequences. Using the TCRdist pipeline, a later analysis assigned CDR3 sequences along with most-parsimonious VDJ recombination scenarios. In a later analysis, each TCR beta chain was defined by its CDR3 amino acid sequence together with its V-gene family, and reads lacking a unique V-gene family were excluded. As a way to deal with suspected cross-contamination and a sequencing artifact, a later analysis dropped more than 500 nucleotide sequences that were highly shared and had low generation probability. In a later analysis, a clonal expansion index for each public chain was calculated from normalized within-repertoire ranks of inferred template counts. In a later analysis, generation probabilities were computed with a VDJ recombination model fitted to out-of-frame rearrangements, and the resulting probabilities were checked against IGoR. A later analysis scored TCR-TCR, TCR-HLA and TCR-CMV co-occurrence with hypergeometric tests, applying a repertoire-size bias correction to TCR pairs. False discovery rates were estimated in a later analysis by permuting HLA or CMV assignments 20 times. A later analysis grouped co-occurring TCRs with DBSCAN, adding TCRdist sequence similarity when clustering within HLA-allele-positive subsets. Repertoires with fewer than 30,000 or more than 120,000 public chains, plus five repertoires with anomalous nucleotide sharing, were excluded from co-occurrence clustering. The table was pulled from immuneACCESS by TCRdb, which kept in-frame rearrangements only. Such tables lose some clones; where checked, under half of the loss comes from unresolved V genes, and the rest has no known cause. Clonal size and the V and J genes are those of that table, whereas D and trimming came from the DNA. The sample table lists about 160,000 clones, approximately 78% of them with a count of one. The top ten clones comprise 0.95% to 1% of the sample.

The source of this sequence is a girl aged 2-10 years in good health and CMV-seropositive. The sequenced sample was PBMCs.

The CDR3 has the sequence CASRLERPNTEAFF. The DNA reads TGTGCAAGTCGCTTAGAGAGGCCGAACACTGAAGCTTTCTTT. In this chain, TRBV12-2 is recombined with TRBJ1-1. TRBV12-2 is a pseudogene. Inclusive of the bounding cysteine and phenylalanine, the CDR3 is 14 residues long. Only CDR3 DNA is held: 42 bases, read in frame from base 1.